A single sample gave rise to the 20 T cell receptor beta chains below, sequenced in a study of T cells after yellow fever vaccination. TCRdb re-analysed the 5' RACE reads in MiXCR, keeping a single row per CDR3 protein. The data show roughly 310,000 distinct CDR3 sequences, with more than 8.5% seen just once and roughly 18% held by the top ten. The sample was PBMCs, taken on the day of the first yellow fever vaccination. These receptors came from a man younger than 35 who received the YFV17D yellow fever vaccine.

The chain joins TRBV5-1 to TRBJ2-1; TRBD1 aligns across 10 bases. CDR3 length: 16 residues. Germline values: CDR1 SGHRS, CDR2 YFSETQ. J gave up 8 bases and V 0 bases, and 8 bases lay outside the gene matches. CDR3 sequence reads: CASSLEGQGFLDEQFF. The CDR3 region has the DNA TGCGCCAGCAGCTTGGAGGGACAGGGGTTTTTAGATGAGCAGTTCTTC.

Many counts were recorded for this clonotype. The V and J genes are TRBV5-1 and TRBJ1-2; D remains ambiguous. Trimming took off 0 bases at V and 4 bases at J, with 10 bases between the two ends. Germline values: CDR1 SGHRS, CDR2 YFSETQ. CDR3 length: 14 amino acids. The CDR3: CASSLEAGGYGYTF. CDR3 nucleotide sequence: TGCGCCAGCAGCTTGGAGGCAGGAGGCTATGGCTACACCTTC.

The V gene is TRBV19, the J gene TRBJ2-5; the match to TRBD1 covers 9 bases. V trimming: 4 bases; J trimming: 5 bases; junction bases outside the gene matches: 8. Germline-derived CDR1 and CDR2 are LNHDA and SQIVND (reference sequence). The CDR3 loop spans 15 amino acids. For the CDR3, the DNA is TGTGCCAGTAGTACCGGGACAGGGAACAGGGAGACCCAGTACTTC. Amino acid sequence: CASSTGTGNRETQYF.

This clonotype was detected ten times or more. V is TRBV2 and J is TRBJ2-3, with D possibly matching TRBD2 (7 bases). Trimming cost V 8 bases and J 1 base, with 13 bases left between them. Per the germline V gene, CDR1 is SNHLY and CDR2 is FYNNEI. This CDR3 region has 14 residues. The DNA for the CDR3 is TGTGCCAGCGGGGGGGCCTCACGCACAGATACGCAGTATTTT. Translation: CASGGASRTDTQYF. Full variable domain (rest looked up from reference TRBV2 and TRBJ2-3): EPEVTQTPSHQVTQMGQEVILRCVPISNHLYFYWYRQILGQKVEFLVSFYNNEISEKSEIFDDQFSVERPDGSNFTLKIRSTKLEDSAMYFCASGGASRTDTQYFGPGTRLTVL.

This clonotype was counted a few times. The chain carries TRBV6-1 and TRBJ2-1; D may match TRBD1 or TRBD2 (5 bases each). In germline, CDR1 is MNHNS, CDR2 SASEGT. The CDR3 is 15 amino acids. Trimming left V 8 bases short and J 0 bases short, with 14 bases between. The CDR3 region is CASGGGYSSYNEQFF. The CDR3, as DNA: TGTGCCAGCGGGGGTGGATACAGCTCCTACAATGAGCAGTTCTTC.

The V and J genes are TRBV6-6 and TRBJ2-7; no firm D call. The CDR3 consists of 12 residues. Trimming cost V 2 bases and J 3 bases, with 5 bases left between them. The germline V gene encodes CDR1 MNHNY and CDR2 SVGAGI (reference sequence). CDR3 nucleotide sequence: TGTGCCAGCAGTTACCAGCACTACGAGCAGTACTTC. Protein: CASSYQHYEQYF.

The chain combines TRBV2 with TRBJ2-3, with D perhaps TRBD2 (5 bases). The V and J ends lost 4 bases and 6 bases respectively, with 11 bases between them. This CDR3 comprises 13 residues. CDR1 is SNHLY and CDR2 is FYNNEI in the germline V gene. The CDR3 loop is CASSGLAADTQYF. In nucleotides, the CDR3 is TGTGCCAGCAGTGGGCTAGCCGCGGATACGCAGTATTTT.

CDR3 sequence: CASSYEGSSHTQYF. The CDR3 nucleotides read TGTGCCAGCAGTTACGAAGGTAGCTCTCATACGCAGTATTTT. The chain employs TRBV6-2 or TRBV6-3 and TRBJ2-3; D remains unclear. This CDR3 is 14 amino acids long. V lost 2 bases, J lost 7 bases, and 13 bases lay in between. Germline CDR1 MNHEY, CDR2 SVGEGT.

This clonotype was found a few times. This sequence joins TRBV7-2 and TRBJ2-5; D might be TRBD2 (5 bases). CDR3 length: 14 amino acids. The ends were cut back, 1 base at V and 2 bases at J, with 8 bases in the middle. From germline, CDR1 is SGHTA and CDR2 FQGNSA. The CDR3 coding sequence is TGTGCCAGCAGCTTAGAAGTAGCGCAAGAGACCCAGTACTTC. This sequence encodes CASSLEVAQETQYF.

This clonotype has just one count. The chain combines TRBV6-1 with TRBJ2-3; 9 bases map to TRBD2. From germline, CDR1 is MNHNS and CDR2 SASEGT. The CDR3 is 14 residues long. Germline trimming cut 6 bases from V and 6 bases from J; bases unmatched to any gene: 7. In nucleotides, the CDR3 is TGTGCCAGCAGGGGAAGCGGGAGGAGGGATACGCAGTATTTT. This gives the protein CASRGSGRRDTQYF.

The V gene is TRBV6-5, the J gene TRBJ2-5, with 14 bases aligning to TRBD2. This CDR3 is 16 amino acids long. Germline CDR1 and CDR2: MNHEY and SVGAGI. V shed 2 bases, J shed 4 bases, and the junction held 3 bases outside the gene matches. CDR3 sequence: CASSYPGLAGGETQYF. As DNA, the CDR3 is TGTGCCAGCAGTTACCCCGGACTAGCGGGGGGAGAGACCCAGTACTTC.

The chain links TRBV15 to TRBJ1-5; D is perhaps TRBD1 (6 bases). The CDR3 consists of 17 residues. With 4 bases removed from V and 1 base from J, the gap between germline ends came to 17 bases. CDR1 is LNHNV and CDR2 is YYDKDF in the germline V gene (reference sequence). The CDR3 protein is CATSILYRDRSNQPQHF. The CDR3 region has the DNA TGTGCCACCAGCATTCTCTACAGGGACCGGAGCAATCAGCCCCAGCATTTT.

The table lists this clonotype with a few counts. In DNA, the CDR3 is TGCGCCAGCAGCCGGACGGGGCCGAGTGAACAATTTTCTAAGACCCAGTACTTC. Translation gives CASSRTGPSEQFSKTQYF. The chain carries TRBV4-1 and TRBJ2-5; either TRBD1 or TRBD2 may supply D (5 bases each). The germline gives CDR1 MGHRA, CDR2 YSYEKL. The germline V and J ends were trimmed by 4 bases and 6 bases, with 27 bases remaining between them. This CDR3 has 18 amino acids.

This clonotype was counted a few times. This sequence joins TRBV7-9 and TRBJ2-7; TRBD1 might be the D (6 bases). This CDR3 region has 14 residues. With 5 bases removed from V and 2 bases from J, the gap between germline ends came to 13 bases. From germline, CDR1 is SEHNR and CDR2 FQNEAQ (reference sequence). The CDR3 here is CASSPWDNTYEQYF. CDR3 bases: TGTGCCAGCAGCCCCTGGGACAACACCTACGAGCAGTACTTC.

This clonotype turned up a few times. This CDR3 is CASSSDRAWDPKQETQYF. CDR3 DNA: TGTGCCAGCAGCTCCGATAGGGCCTGGGATCCAAAACAAGAGACCCAGTACTTC. The chain is built from TRBV11-1 and TRBJ2-5, with D uncertain. V was clipped by 4 bases and J by 2 bases, with 23 bases between them. Germline V lookup: CDR1 SGHAT, CDR2 FQDESV (reference sequence). The CDR3 runs to 18 residues.

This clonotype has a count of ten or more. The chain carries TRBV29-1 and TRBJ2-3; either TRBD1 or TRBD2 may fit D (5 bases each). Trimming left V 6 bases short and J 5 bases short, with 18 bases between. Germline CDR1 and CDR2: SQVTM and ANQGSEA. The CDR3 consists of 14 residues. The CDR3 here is CSVAIEGQGDTQYF. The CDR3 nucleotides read TGCAGCGTCGCAATAGAGGGGCAAGGAGATACGCAGTATTTT.

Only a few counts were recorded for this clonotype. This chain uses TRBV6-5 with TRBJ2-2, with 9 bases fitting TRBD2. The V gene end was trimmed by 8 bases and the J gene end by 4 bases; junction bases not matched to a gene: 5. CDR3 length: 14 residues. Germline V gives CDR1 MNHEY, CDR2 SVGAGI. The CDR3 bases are TGTGCCAGCTGGCGGGGGGGCCGCACCGGGGAGCTGTTTTTT. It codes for CASWRGGRTGELFF.

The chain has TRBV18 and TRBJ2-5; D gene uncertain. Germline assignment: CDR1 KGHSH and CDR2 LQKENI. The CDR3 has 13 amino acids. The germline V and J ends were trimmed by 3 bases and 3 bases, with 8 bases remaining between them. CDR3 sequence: CASSPKTEETQYF. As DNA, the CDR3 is TGTGCCAGCTCACCGAAGACTGAAGAGACCCAGTACTTC.

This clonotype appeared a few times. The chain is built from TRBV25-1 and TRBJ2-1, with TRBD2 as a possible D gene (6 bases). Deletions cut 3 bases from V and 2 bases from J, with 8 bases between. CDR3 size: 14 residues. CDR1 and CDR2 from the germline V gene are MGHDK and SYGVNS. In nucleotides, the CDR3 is TGTGCCAGCAGTGACGCGGGGACCTACAATGAGCAGTTCTTC. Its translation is CASSDAGTYNEQFF. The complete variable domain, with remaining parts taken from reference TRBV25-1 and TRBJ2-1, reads EADIYQTPRYLVIGTGKKITLECSQTMGHDKMYWYQQDPGMELHLIHYSYGVNSTEKGDLSSESTVSRIRTEHFPLTLESARPSHTSQYLCASSDAGTYNEQFFGPGTRLTVL.

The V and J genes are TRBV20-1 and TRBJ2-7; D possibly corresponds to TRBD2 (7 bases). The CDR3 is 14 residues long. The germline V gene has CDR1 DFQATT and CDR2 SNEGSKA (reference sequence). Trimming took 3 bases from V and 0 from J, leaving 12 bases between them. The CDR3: CSASGGGISYEQYV. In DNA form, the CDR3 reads TGCAGTGCTAGCGGCGGGGGCATCTCCTACGAGCAGTACGTC.